This T cell receptor (beta chain) comes out of a study of human T cells and chemical hapten exposure (dated by TCRdb to the early 2020s). About the study as a whole: For sensitization, 2% DPC in acetone was applied to an approximately 2 cm by approximately 2 cm area of upper inner arm skin. Throughout the roughly 25-week study period, patients were also given weekly therapeutic DPC doses on the scalp. Patch testing was performed on the upper back with Finn chambers containing 0.01% DPC, and the patch tests were scored after 6 days according to International Contact Dermatitis Research Group standards. Most of the patients in the cohort were female, and the cohort covered alopecia areata with under or over 50% scalp involvement, alopecia totalis and alopecia universalis. The libraries were sequenced as a pool, and the TCR yield per sample differed mostly because of small variations in library volumes within the pool. This study followed changes in the peripheral blood TCR repertoire in vivo during primary and secondary sensitization of alopecia patients to the hapten diphenylcyclopropenone (DPC). Blood was sampled from patients pre-sensitization (week 0) and at 2, 6 and about 24 weeks after DPC sensitization. For TCR sequencing, blood came from 25 to 35 alopecia patients at anywhere from one to four time points (pre-sensitization, 2, 6 and 24 weeks). Overall results and qualifications from the work: Compared with pre-sensitization or healthy control sets, expanded TCRs formed significantly more large CDR3 similarity clusters, which is consistent with antigen-driven responses. After repeated subsampling, changes were observed in the strength of the expansion versus patch-test correlation and in the threshold at which the correlation became significant. DPC sensitization did not change how many TCRs were above 1 in 1000 frequency, and no evidence was found of alterations in global repertoire structure. Patch test score was positively correlated with the number of PT1 expanded TCRs, with significance at thresholds 8, 16 and 32 but not at 4. Because every patient had alopecia, a presumed autoimmune disease, the patients' immune response might differ from that of healthy individuals.

Notes on this clonotype: The specificity of this receptor is unknown. No qualities accompany the bases; no much larger clone lies one base away.

Libraries were made using RACE. Sequencing used a NextSeq 500. Library preparation attached unique molecular identifiers to individual cDNA molecules for quantitative, reproducible TCR counting. For every blood RNA sample, sequencing covered both the TCR alpha and TCR beta chains. In the paper's pipeline: Samples had a median of about 96,000 TCRs, with a range from roughly 23,224 to 700,000. V, J and CDR3 annotation of the TCR reads was performed with the Decombinator software suite. For PS versus PT1 abundance plots, all samples were subsampled to the same number of TCRs (28,000). TCRs were defined as expanded if absent before sensitization and observed at least eight times at the 2-week time point. The public reads were quality trimmed at Q25 with fastp and then assembled into clones with MiXCR by TCRdb, keeping productive beta chains. Records with the same CDR3 protein are collapsed into one entry carrying the most frequent genes and DNA. Here the V and J calls rest on TCRdb's processing, not on the authors' analysis. This sample holds 90,000 to 110,000 distinct CDR3 sequences; 30% to 35% were observed only once. The top ten constitute less than 3% of the sample.

In light of the paper, this sample's time point label describes: patch test 3, about 24 weeks after DPC sensitization. This specimen's treatment or condition label, per the study, means: therapeutic diphenylcyclopropenone sensitization with weekly scalp DPC. Blood at each patch-test visit was drawn before the patch test was applied. Patients were considered eligible if aged 18 to 70, diagnosed with alopecia and deemed suitable for DPC therapy, and patients were excluded if pregnant. Unfractionated whole blood was collected in Tempus Blood RNA tubes, and total RNA was extracted from that blood. The specimen was whole blood, collected in connection with sensitization to the hapten diphenylcyclopropenone (DPC). This TCR came from a man aged 35 to 55 with alopecia areata. Some clones in this sample may be carry-over from other donors' samples.

The nucleotide sequence reads TGCAGTGCTAGAAAGCTCGGCGGGAGGGCCTCCTACGAGCAGTACTTC. Its translation is CSARKLGGRASYEQYF. The chain couples TRBV20-1 to TRBJ2-7; TRBD2 aligns with 9 central bases. Sequences DFQATT (CDR1) and SNEGSKA (CDR2) are obtained from the germline V gene (reference sequence). The CDR3 runs 16 amino acids, cysteine and phenylalanine included. Only the CDR3 region is kept as DNA, spanning 48 bases read in frame from base 1. Trimming accounts for 2 bases at V and 0 bases at J, while the number of junction bases matched to no gene is 8.